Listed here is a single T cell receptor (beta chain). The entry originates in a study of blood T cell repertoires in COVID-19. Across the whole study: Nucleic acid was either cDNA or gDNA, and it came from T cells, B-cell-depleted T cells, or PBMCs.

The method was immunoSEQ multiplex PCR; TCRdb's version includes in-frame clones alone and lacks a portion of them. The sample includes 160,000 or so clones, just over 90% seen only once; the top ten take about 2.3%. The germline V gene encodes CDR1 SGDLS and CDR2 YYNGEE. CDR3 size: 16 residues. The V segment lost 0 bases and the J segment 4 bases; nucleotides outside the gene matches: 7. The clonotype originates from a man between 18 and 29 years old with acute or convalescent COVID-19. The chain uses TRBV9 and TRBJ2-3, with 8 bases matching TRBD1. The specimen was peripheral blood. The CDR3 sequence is CASSVEGQGAPDTQYF. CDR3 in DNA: TGTGCCAGCAGCGTAGAAGGACAGGGAGCTCCAGATACGCAGTATTTT.